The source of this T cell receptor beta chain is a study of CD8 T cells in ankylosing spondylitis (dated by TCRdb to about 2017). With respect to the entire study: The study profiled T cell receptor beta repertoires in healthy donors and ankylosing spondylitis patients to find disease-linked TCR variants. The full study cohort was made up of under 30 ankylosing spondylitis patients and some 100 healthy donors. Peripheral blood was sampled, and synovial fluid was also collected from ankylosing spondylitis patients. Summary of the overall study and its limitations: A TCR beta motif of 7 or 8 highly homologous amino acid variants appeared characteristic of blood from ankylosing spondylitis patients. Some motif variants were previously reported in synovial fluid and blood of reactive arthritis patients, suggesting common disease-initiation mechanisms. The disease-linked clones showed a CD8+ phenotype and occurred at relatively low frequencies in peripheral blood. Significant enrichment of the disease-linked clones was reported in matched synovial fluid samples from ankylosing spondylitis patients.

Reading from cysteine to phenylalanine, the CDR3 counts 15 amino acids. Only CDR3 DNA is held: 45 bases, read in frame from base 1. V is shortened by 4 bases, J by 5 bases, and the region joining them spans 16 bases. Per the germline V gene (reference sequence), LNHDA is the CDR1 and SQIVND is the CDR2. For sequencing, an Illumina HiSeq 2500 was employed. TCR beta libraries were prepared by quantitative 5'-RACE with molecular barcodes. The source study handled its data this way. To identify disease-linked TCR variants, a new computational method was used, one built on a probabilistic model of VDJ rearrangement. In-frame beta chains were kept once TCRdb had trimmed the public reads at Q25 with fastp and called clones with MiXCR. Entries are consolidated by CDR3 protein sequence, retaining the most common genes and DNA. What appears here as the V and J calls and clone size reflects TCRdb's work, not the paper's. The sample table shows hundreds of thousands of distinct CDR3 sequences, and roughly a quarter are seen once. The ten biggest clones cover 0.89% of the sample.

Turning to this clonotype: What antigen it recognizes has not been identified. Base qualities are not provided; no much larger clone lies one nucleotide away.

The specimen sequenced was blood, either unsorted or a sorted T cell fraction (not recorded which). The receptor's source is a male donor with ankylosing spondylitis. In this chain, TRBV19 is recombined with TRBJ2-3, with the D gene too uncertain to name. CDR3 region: CASSTGPLREDTQYF. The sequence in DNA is TGTGCCAGTAGTACTGGTCCTCTAAGGGAAGATACGCAGTATTTT. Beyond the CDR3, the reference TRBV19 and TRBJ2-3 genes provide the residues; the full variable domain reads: DGGITQSPKYLFRKEGQNVTLSCEQNLNHDAMYWYRQDPGQGLRLIYYSQIVNDFQKGDIAEGYSVSREKKESFPLTVTSAQKNPTAFYLCASSTGPLREDTQYFGPGTRLTVL.